Listed here are 21 T cell receptor beta chains from one sample, sequenced in a study of regulatory T cells in long-lasting Graves disease. Building the TCR beta libraries relied on iRepertoire HTBI primers, and CDR3 regions underwent Arm-PCR. MiXCR, applied by TCRdb to the multiplex PCR reads, yields one record per CDR3 protein. The sample lists almost 450,000 distinct CDR3 sequences; about 17% were seen once. The time point is: newly diagnosed GD, antithyroid drugs for less than 3 months. RNA from PBMCs was the source of the TCR library. These data were also filed under a second study, of T cells in Graves' hyperthyroidism and ophthalmopathy.

This specimen consisted of peripheral blood mononuclear cells (PBMCs), obtained at new diagnosis, from a patient treated with antithyroid drugs. These receptors were collected from a woman younger than 45 with Graves disease.

This clonotype was seen many times. This chain connects TRBV7-2 to TRBJ2-1, with D possibly TRBD1 on 5 matching bases. CDR3 size: 14 residues. V was trimmed by 1 base and J by 9 bases, leaving 13 bases between them. Germline CDR1 reads SGHTA; CDR2 reads FQGNSA. As DNA, the CDR3 is TGTGCCAGCAGCTTAGTCTACAGGTCCGGTGAGCAGTTCTTC. Protein sequence: CASSLVYRSGEQFF. Using reference TRBV7-2 and TRBJ2-1 for the parts outside the CDR3, the full variable domain is GAGVSQSPSNKVTEKGKDVELRCDPISGHTALYWYRQSLGQGLEFLIYFQGNSAPDKSGLPSDRFSAERTGGSVSTLTIQRTQQEDSAVYLCASSLVYRSGEQFFGPGTRLTVL.

The chain carries TRBV6-2 or TRBV6-3 and TRBJ2-2, with TRBD1 as a possible D gene (7 bases). V was cut by 2 bases and J by 6 bases, with 19 bases left in between. Germline V gives CDR1 MNHEY, CDR2 SVGEGT. The CDR3 has 17 residues. The DNA for the CDR3 is TGTGCCAGCAGTTACACCCGGCAGGGGGGAAAGTCCGGGGAGCTGTTTTTT. Encoded protein: CASSYTRQGGKSGELFF.

This clonotype was observed a handful of times. V is TRBV5-1 and J is TRBJ2-5; 11 bases line up with TRBD2. This CDR3 region has 16 residues. The V segment lost 2 bases and the J segment 4 bases; nucleotides outside the gene matches: 7. Per the germline V gene, CDR1 is SGHRS and CDR2 is YFSETQ. CDR3 DNA: TGCGCCAGCAGCTTCTTAGCGGGAGGGCCAACAGAGACCCAGTACTTC. It yields the protein CASSFLAGGPTETQYF. Using reference TRBV5-1 and TRBJ2-5 for the parts outside the CDR3, the full variable domain is KAGVTQTPRYLIKTRGQQVTLSCSPISGHRSVSWYQQTPGQGLQFLFEYFSETQRNKGNFPGRFSGRQFSNSRSEMNVSTLELGDSALYLCASSFLAGGPTETQYFGPGTRLLVL.

V and J are TRBV30 and TRBJ2-4; weak D call: TRBD1 (6 bases). CDR1 is GTSNPN and CDR2 is SVGIG in the germline V gene (reference sequence). V lost 1 base, J lost 1 base, and 11 bases lay in between. This CDR3 has 15 amino acids. CDR3 in DNA: TGTGCCTGGAGTGGGGGACAACGTGCCAAAAACATTCAGTACTTC. Translating it yields CAWSGGQRAKNIQYF.

The rearrangement links TRBV20-1 to TRBJ2-1; TRBD2 matches at 11 bases. This CDR3 spans 19 amino acids. With 0 bases clipped from V and 0 bases from J, the junction kept 10 bases outside the gene matches. In germline, CDR1 is DFQATT, CDR2 SNEGSKA (reference sequence). The CDR3 DNA reads as TGCAGTGCTAGAGAGAAACTAGCGGGAGTGGAGGGCTCCTACAATGAGCAGTTCTTC. Translated: CSAREKLAGVEGSYNEQFF.

This clonotype has a count of ten or more. The genes are TRBV13 and TRBJ2-7; D gene uncertain. Germline CDR1 is PRHDT and CDR2 is FYEKMQ (reference sequence). The V and J ends lost 5 bases and 5 bases respectively, with 13 bases between them. The CDR3 contains 13 residues. The CDR3 sequence is CASSPKFLHEQYF. The CDR3 nucleotides read TGTGCCAGCAGCCCCAAATTCCTCCACGAGCAGTACTTC.

This clonotype has at least ten counts. The chain uses TRBV2 and TRBJ1-5; D uncertain. V was trimmed by 7 bases and J by 2 bases, leaving 15 bases between them. Per germline, CDR1 SNHLY and CDR2 FYNNEI. The CDR3 runs to 15 residues. The CDR3 region is CASTKGLTGNQPQHF. CDR3 DNA sequence: TGTGCCAGCACTAAAGGGCTAACGGGCAATCAGCCCCAGCATTTT.

This clonotype appeared many times. This CDR3 is missing its conserved last phenylalanine or tryptophan, likely due to a read error. Because the CDR3's place on the DNA is in doubt, the DNA is left out and the CDR3 is given as listed by TCRdb. The rearrangement uses TRBV10-3 and TRBJ2-7; TRBD2 is the table's D call and was not checked against the DNA. The CDR3 length is 14 residues, termini included. Germline CDR1 ENHRY, CDR2 SYGVKD. The CDR3: CAISAQTSGSSLAL.

The rearrangement uses TRBV12-3 or TRBV12-4 and TRBJ2-6, with 10 positions matching TRBD1. This CDR3 is 17 amino acids long. V trimming: 10 bases; J trimming: 2 bases; junction bases outside the gene matches: 11. The CDR3 loop is CANPQWDRGAGANVLTF. In DNA form, the CDR3 reads TGTGCCAACCCCCAGTGGGACAGGGGAGCTGGGGCCAACGTCCTGACTTTC.

This clonotype showed up just a few times. The rearrangement joins TRBV6-5 to TRBJ2-1; possibly TRBD2 for D (6 bases). V was trimmed by 2 bases and J by 13 bases, leaving 15 bases between them. This CDR3 contains 13 residues. From germline, CDR1 is MNHEY and CDR2 SVGAGI. CDR3 sequence: CASSYAGTRGQFF. The CDR3 bases are TGTGCCAGCAGTTACGCGGGAACCCGGGGTCAGTTCTTC.

This clonotype was seen many times. CDR3 in amino acids: CSARDLFGLAGLSSYNEQFF. CDR3 in DNA: TGCAGTGCTAGAGATCTTTTCGGACTAGCGGGACTTAGCTCCTACAATGAGCAGTTCTTC. The chain links TRBV20-1 to TRBJ2-1; 12 bases line up with TRBD2. The CDR3 spans 20 residues. V shed 0 bases and J 0 bases; nucleotides not matched to a gene: 12. Germline lookup yields CDR1 DFQATT and CDR2 SNEGSKA (reference sequence).

The rearrangement uses TRBV3-1 and TRBJ1-1; perhaps TRBD1 as D (6 bases). This CDR3 is 14 amino acids long. The V end was cut by 1 base, the J end by 6 bases, with 12 bases between. Germline V CDR1 and CDR2: LGHDT, YNNKEL (reference sequence). In DNA form, the CDR3 reads TGTGCCAGCAGCCAAGGTGAAGGGGGAGCTGAAGCTTTCTTT. The encoded protein is CASSQGEGGAEAFF.

This chain joins TRBV6-1 and TRBJ2-7, with a weak D call TRBD1 (5 bases). Germline CDR1 reads MNHNS; CDR2 reads SASEGT. There are 12 residues in the CDR3. V was clipped by 6 bases and J by 4 bases, with 10 bases between them. CDR3 residues: CASRDTRYEQYF. CDR3 coding DNA: TGTGCCAGCAGGGACACCCGGTACGAGCAGTACTTC.

This clonotype was observed at least ten times. The J gene is TRBJ2-1, the V gene TRBV2; 7 bases match TRBD1. Germline CDR1 is SNHLY and CDR2 is FYNNEI. The CDR3 is 13 residues long. Trimming cost V 4 bases and J 7 bases; bases outside gene matches: 4. CDR3 bases: TGTGCCAGCAGTGGACTGACAGGGAATGAGCAGTTCTTC. Protein: CASSGLTGNEQFF.

Many counts were recorded for this clonotype. The chain has TRBV7-9 and TRBJ2-3; perhaps TRBD2 as D (5 bases). V was trimmed by 6 bases and J by 4 bases, leaving 17 bases between them. The CDR3 loop spans 15 amino acids. The V gene's germline CDR1 is SEHNR and CDR2 FQNEAQ (reference sequence). The CDR3 nucleotides read TGTGCCAGCAGTTTCTGGGGAGAGTCAGCAGATACGCAGTATTTT. Translating it yields CASSFWGESADTQYF.

This clonotype has a single count. V and J are TRBV6-1 and TRBJ2-7; maybe TRBD1 (5 bases). The germline V gene has CDR1 MNHNS and CDR2 SASEGT. The CDR3 is made up of 14 amino acids. Trimming pared 4 bases from V and 0 bases from J, leaving 10 bases between. CDR3 protein: CASSGGQGSYEQYF. CDR3 DNA: TGTGCCAGCAGTGGAGGCCAGGGCTCCTACGAGCAGTACTTC.

This clonotype was observed a few times. This chain uses TRBV10-3 with TRBJ2-5; TRBD2 matches at 7 bases. The end of the DNA is better explained by TRBJ2-1, so the J call may be wrong. Germline V gives CDR1 ENHRY, CDR2 SYGVKD. The CDR3 spans 12 residues. This CDR3 reads CAISPREGEQFF. Written as DNA, the CDR3 is TGTGCCATCAGCCCCAGGGAGGGTGAGCAGTTCTTC.

This clonotype was recorded at least ten times. The J gene is TRBJ2-7, the V gene TRBV29-1; D uncertain. The V gene lost 5 bases and the J gene lost 7 bases, with 12 bases spanning the gap. Germline V gene sequence: CDR1 SQVTM, CDR2 ANQGSEA. This CDR3 spans 11 amino acids. In nucleotides, the CDR3 is TGCAGCGTTTTGGGATTACGGGAGCAGTACTTC. It codes for CSVLGLREQYF.

This clonotype was found many times. The gene calls are TRBV24-1 and TRBJ2-3; D ambiguous. Germline V gives CDR1 KGHDR, CDR2 SFDVKD. The CDR3 extends over 16 amino acids. Trimming left V 3 bases short and J 2 bases short, with 14 bases between. CDR3 nucleotide sequence: TGTGCCACCAGTGATCGCGCAACTCCGTACACAGATACGCAGTATTTT. Translation gives CATSDRATPYTDTQYF.

This clonotype occurred many times. The chain combines TRBV18 with TRBJ1-1; D is undetermined. The CDR3 extends over 13 amino acids. Trimming took 8 bases from V and 1 from J, leaving 11 bases between them. Germline CDR1 reads KGHSH; CDR2 reads LQKENI. The CDR3 protein is CASSPPGNTEAFF. The CDR3 coding sequence is TGTGCCAGCAGCCCCCCCGGGAACACTGAAGCTTTCTTT.

Of note for this clonotype: One base separates it from a far larger clone, so it is likely a read error. The chain couples TRBV7-9 to TRBJ1-1; no clear D. Trimming took 6 bases from V and 2 from J, leaving 7 bases between them. The germline V gene encodes CDR1 SEHNR and CDR2 FQNEAQ (reference sequence). CDR3 length: 12 amino acids. CDR3 residues: CASSLINTEAFF. CDR3 nucleotide sequence: TGTGCCAGCAGTTTAATAAACACTGAAGCTTTCTTT.